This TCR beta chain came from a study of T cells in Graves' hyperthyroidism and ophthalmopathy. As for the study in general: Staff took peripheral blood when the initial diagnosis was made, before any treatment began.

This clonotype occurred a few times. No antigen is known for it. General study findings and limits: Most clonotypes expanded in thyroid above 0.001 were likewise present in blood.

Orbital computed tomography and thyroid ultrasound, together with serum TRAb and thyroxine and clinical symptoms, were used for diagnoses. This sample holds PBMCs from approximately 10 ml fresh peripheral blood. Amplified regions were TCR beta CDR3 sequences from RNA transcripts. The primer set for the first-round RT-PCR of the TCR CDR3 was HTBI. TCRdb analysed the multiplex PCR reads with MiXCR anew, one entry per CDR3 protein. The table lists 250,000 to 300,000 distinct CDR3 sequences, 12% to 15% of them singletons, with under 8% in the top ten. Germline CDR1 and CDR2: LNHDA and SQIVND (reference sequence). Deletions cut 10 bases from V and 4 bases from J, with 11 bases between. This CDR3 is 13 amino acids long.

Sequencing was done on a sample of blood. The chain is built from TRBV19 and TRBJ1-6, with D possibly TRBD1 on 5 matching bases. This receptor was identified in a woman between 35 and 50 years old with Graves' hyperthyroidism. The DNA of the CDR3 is TGTGCCACCTCGACAGTTTATAATTCACCCCTCCACTTT. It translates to CATSTVYNSPLHF.